This TCR beta chain was found in a study of T cells in Graves' hyperthyroidism and ophthalmopathy. Findings and caveats of the study: Blood also contained most expanded thyroid clonotypes above 0.001.

The junction had 2 bases not matched to a gene; V was cut back by 1 base and J by 0 bases. This CDR3 is built from 15 residues. Germline lookup yields CDR1 DFQATT and CDR2 SNEGSKA (reference sequence). On this clonotype itself: Its matching antigen is unknown.

RNA transcripts gave rise to amplified TCR beta CDR3 regions. The HTBI set primed first-round TCR CDR3 RT-PCR. TCRdb analysed the multiplex PCR reads with MiXCR anew, one entry per CDR3 protein. The table includes under 400,000 distinct CDR3 sequences, roughly a fifth detected once. The sequenced sample was blood. The sequence derives from a woman between 50 and 59 years old with Graves' hyperthyroidism. This chain uses TRBV20-1 with TRBJ2-1, with 8 bases fitting TRBD1. The CDR3 loop is CSARGTGYSYNEQFF. The CDR3 DNA reads as TGCAGTGCTAGAGGGACAGGGTACTCCTACAATGAGCAGTTCTTC.